Sequencing of this TCR beta chain was carried out in a study of regulatory T cells in long-lasting Graves disease. Findings and caveats of the study: The sample size was small, and this may have reduced accuracy.

Through Arm-PCR of CDR3 regions and iRepertoire HTBI primers, TCR beta libraries were built. Original data processing: Among the samples, 60 to 75 TRBV and about 15 TRBJ segments were identified. TCRdb called the multiplex PCR reads again in MiXCR, with one record for every CDR3 protein. The authors' filters were not applied to this entry. In the table there are around 230,000 distinct CDR3 sequences, around 17% of which are singletons. This CDR3 has 16 residues. The V and J ends lost 0 bases and 6 bases respectively, with 18 bases between them. Looked up from germline, CDR1 is SGHRS and CDR2 is YFSETQ. This clonotype has at least ten counts. The antigen is not known. Time point given: newly diagnosed GD, antithyroid drugs for less than 3 months. Isolated PBMC RNA provided the starting material for the TCR library.

The TCR comes from a female donor with Graves disease. Sequenced here: peripheral blood mononuclear cells (PBMCs), sampled at new diagnosis, from a patient treated with antithyroid drugs. J is TRBJ1-2 and V is TRBV5-1, with D unclear. The CDR3 region has the DNA TGCGCCAGCAGCTTGGATGGTAGAGGAAGCAAGGATGGCTACACCTTC. Residues: CASSLDGRGSKDGYTF.